Below are 18 T cell receptor beta chains sequenced from a single sample in a study of T cell repertoires in cytomegalovirus infection. Using its own MiXCR run on the reads, TCRdb lists one record per CDR3 protein. The sample has around 440,000 distinct CDR3 sequences; about 10% are singletons. Material for sequencing was PBMCs. These TCRs come from a human donor in good health (CMV status not recorded). Some clones in this sample may be carry-over from other donors' samples.

This clonotype has at least ten counts. This chain joins TRBV5-8 and TRBJ1-2, with D unresolved. The length of the CDR3 is 10 residues. V was trimmed by 2 bases and J by 12 bases, leaving 8 bases between them. Germline CDR1 and CDR2: SGHTS and YDEGEE. The CDR3 loop reads CASSFSWDTF. In DNA, the CDR3 is TGTGCCAGCAGCTTCTCGTGGGACACCTTC. The full variable domain, completed using reference TRBV5-8 and TRBJ1-2, is EAGVTQSPTHLIKTRGQQATLRCSPISGHTSVYWYQQALGLGLQFLLWYDEGEERNRGNFPPRFSGRQFPNYSSELNVNALELEDSALYLCASSFSWDTFGSGTRLTVV.

The table lists this clonotype with a few counts. This chain joins TRBV14 and TRBJ2-1; 8 nucleotides match TRBD2. Looked up from germline, CDR1 is SGHDN and CDR2 is FVKESK. This CDR3 region has 15 residues. After removal of 2 bases from V and 7 bases from J, the junction contained 7 bases not matched to a gene. The DNA of the CDR3 is TGTGCCAGCAGCCAATGGGGACTAGAAAAGAATGAGCAGTTCTTC. Translation: CASSQWGLEKNEQFF.

This clonotype was observed at least ten times. V and J are TRBV12-3 or TRBV12-4 and TRBJ2-2; D is uncertain. The CDR3 totals 14 residues. Between the trimmed V and J ends, which lost 7 bases and 6 bases, there was a span of 15 bases. The CDR3 coding sequence is TGTGCCAGCACCCCTCCAGTCTCCCCCGGGGAGCTGTTTTTT. It codes for CASTPPVSPGELFF.

The sample holds many counts of this clonotype. V usage is TRBV5-6 and J usage is TRBJ1-2; 7 bases map to TRBD1. J was trimmed by 4 bases and V by 3 bases; bases with no gene match: 15. The CDR3 consists of 17 residues. CDR1 and CDR2 from the germline V gene are SGHDT and YYEEEE. CDR3 nucleotides: TGTGCCAGCAGCTCCCCGGGACAGCATTTTACCGTCTATGGCTACACCTTC. It is translated as CASSSPGQHFTVYGYTF.

In the case of this clonotype: A clone one base away is much larger, so this may be a read error. The genes are TRBV19 and TRBJ2-1, with D possibly matching TRBD1 (6 bases). The CDR3 loop spans 14 amino acids. Germline V CDR1 and CDR2: LNHDA, SQIVND (reference sequence). The V end was cut by 5 bases, the J end by 6 bases, with 14 bases between. The CDR3 spells CASSVAGEGNEQFF. CDR3 sequence (DNA): TGTGCCAGTAGTGTGGCAGGGGAAGGCAATGAGCAGTTCTTC.

V is TRBV12-3 or TRBV12-4 and J is TRBJ2-6; D uncertain. This CDR3 contains 13 residues. Trimming took 6 bases from V and 1 from J, leaving 4 bases between them. Here the CDR3 reads CASRLSGANVLTF. In DNA form, the CDR3 reads TGTGCCAGCAGACTTTCTGGGGCCAACGTCCTGACTTTC.

The chain has TRBV23-1 and TRBJ2-7; TRBD1 matches at 9 bases. TRBV23-1 is given ORF status, its function remaining uncertain. Trimming cost V 6 bases and J 1 base; bases outside gene matches: 19. The length of the CDR3 is 19 residues. The chain's CDR3 is CASRETGQGHCRRSYEQYF. The CDR3 coding sequence is TGCGCCAGCAGGGAAACGGGACAGGGACATTGTCGTAGGTCCTACGAGCAGTACTTC.

This clonotype was observed many times. The gene calls are TRBV7-8 and TRBJ2-3, with 12 bases aligning to TRBD2. Germline V gene lookup returns CDR1 SGHVS and CDR2 FQNEAQ. The CDR3 is 16 residues long. Trimming took 4 bases from V and 6 from J; bases not matched to a gene: 8. This CDR3 is CASSSYTSGRRDTQYF. The CDR3, as DNA: TGTGCCAGCAGCTCCTACACTAGCGGGAGGCGGGATACGCAGTATTTT.

Of note for this clonotype: A much bigger clone sits one base away, suggesting this may be a read error. This chain joins TRBV7-9 and TRBJ1-1; D call uncertain. Germline CDR1 reads SEHNR; CDR2 reads FQNEAQ (reference sequence). There are 15 residues in the CDR3. The CDR3 loop reads CTSSLHKRNNTEAFF. As DNA, the CDR3 is TGTACCAGCAGCCTACACAAGAGGAATAACACTGAAGCTTTCTTT.

This clonotype has at least ten counts. The V call is TRBV20-1, the J call TRBJ2-3, with 14 nucleotides matching TRBD2. The length of the CDR3 is 13 residues. Per germline, CDR1 DFQATT and CDR2 SNEGSKA (reference sequence). The junction had 1 base not matched to a gene; V was cut back by 7 bases and J by 4 bases. Here the CDR3 DNA reads TGCAGTGGACTAGCGGGAGGGGCAGATACGCAGTATTTT. Amino acid sequence: CSGLAGGADTQYF.

In this sample, this clonotype turned up many times. V and J are TRBV11-2 and TRBJ2-4; the match to TRBD1 covers 7 bases. The CDR3 consists of 14 residues. The V and J ends lost 4 bases and 1 base, in that order; junction bases with no gene match: 1. The germline V gene has CDR1 SGHAT and CDR2 FQNNGV. The CDR3 coding sequence is TGTGCCAGCAGCTCACAGGGGGCCAAAAACATTCAGTACTTC. This codes for CASSSQGAKNIQYF.

V usage is TRBV20-1 and J usage is TRBJ1-4; D might be TRBD1 (6 bases). Trimming cost V 4 bases and J 4 bases, with 16 bases left between them. Germline values: CDR1 DFQATT, CDR2 SNEGSKA (reference sequence). The length of the CDR3 is 15 residues. For the CDR3, the DNA is TGCAGTGCTACGCGGCCAGGGGCCCTTAATGAAAAACTGTTTTTT. This gives the protein CSATRPGALNEKLFF.

This clonotype has at least ten counts. This chain uses TRBV6-2 or TRBV6-3 with TRBJ2-5, with TRBD2 identical over 8 bases. The CDR3 totals 14 residues. Per germline, CDR1 MNHEY and CDR2 SVGEGT. Trimming at V came to 0 bases and at J to 5 bases, leaving 2 bases not matched to a gene. CDR3 loop: CASSYSAGGETQYF. CDR3 bases: TGTGCCAGCAGTTACTCGGCGGGGGGTGAGACCCAGTACTTC.

In its sample, this clonotype was seen many times. The chain is built from TRBV19 and TRBJ2-7; 10 nucleotides match TRBD1. This CDR3 has 15 amino acids. The J segment lost 4 bases and the V segment lost 6 bases, leaving 9 bases of the junction unmatched. Germline V gene data show CDR1 as LNHDA and CDR2 as SQIVND (reference sequence). The CDR3 DNA reads as TGTGCCAGTAGCCGAACGGGACAGGGGCCGTACGAGCAGTACTTC. Translating it yields CASSRTGQGPYEQYF.

This clonotype has ten or more counts. For the CDR3, the DNA is TGTGCCAGCAGCCCGGGACTAGCGGGAGGTGAGCAGTTCTTC. This gives the protein CASSPGLAGGEQFF. The chain links TRBV7-8 to TRBJ2-1; 15 bases match TRBD2. Looked up from germline, CDR1 is SGHVS and CDR2 is FQNEAQ. V lost 5 bases and J lost 9; bases outside the gene matches: 2. The CDR3 length is 14 residues.

This clonotype was seen a handful of times. This rearrangement joins TRBV19 to TRBJ1-2, with 7 positions matching TRBD1. V was clipped by 3 bases and J by 4 bases; unmatched bases: 5. Germline CDR1 reads LNHDA; CDR2 reads SQIVND (reference sequence). This CDR3 contains 14 residues. The chain's CDR3 is CASSMGQMIYGYTF. The CDR3 nucleotides are TGTGCCAGTAGTATGGGACAGATGATCTATGGCTACACCTTC. The full variable domain, completed using reference TRBV19 and TRBJ1-2, is DGGITQSPKYLFRKEGQNVTLSCEQNLNHDAMYWYRQDPGQGLRLIYYSQIVNDFQKGDIAEGYSVSREKKESFPLTVTSAQKNPTAFYLCASSMGQMIYGYTFGSGTRLTVV.

In this sample, this clonotype turned up many times. The gene calls are TRBV28 and TRBJ2-6; tentative D call: TRBD2 (5 bases). The V end lost 7 bases, the J end lost 3 bases, and 10 bases lay between the germline ends. The CDR3 length is 14 residues. CDR1 MDHEN and CDR2 SYDVKM come from the germline V gene. The CDR3, as DNA: TGTGCCAGCATCCCGGGGAGTGGGGCCAACGTCCTGACTTTC. This translates into CASIPGSGANVLTF.

This clonotype was seen repeatedly, ten times or more. The CDR3 DNA sequence: TGTGCCATCAGGACAGACCTAGACAATGAGCAGTTCTTC. It is translated as CAIRTDLDNEQFF. The chain carries TRBV10-3 and TRBJ2-1; perhaps TRBD1 as D (5 bases). Germline loops: CDR1 ENHRY, CDR2 SYGVKD. The length of the CDR3 is 13 residues. V lost 6 bases and J lost 5, with 11 bases in between.